The rows below give T cell receptor beta chains drawn from one sample of a study of T cell responses to AZD1222 COVID-19 vaccine. The table came from immunoSEQ multiplex PCR; TCRdb's copy has only in-frame clones and leaves some out. The sample records 130,000 to 150,000 clones, 90% to 95% being singletons. Sequences were derived from peripheral blood, sampled on day 0 of AZD1222 vaccination. The receptor source for this set is an adult in good health. Each CDR3 is given with its conserved first and last residue. Fields, in order: D gene, clone size, J gene, V gene, CDR3 protein, CDR3 DNA. The D gene is left open where the match is weak. Clone sizes are given selectively: once, few, many, or a class where the clone is expanded.

d_call: TRBD2; clone_size: -; j_call: TRBJ2-7; v_call: TRBV7-7; cdr3_aa: CASSPGLAGDEQYF; cdr3_nt: TGTGCCAGCAGCCCGGGACTAGCGGGCGACGAGCAGTACTTC
d_call: TRBD1; clone_size: -; j_call: TRBJ1-1; v_call: TRBV27; cdr3_aa: CASSRGRDRFLNTEAFF; cdr3_nt: TGTGCCAGCAGTCGGGGCCGGGACAGGTTTTTGAACACTGAAGCTTTCTTT
d_call: -; clone_size: -; j_call: TRBJ1-5; v_call: TRBV6-2/TRBV6-3; cdr3_aa: CASSYRGFQPQHF; cdr3_nt: TGTGCCAGCAGTTACCGGGGGTTTCAGCCCCAGCATTTT
d_call: -; clone_size: -; j_call: TRBJ1-4; v_call: TRBV7-6; cdr3_aa: CASSFYEKLFF; cdr3_nt: TGTGCCAGCAGCTTTTATGAAAAACTGTTTTTT
d_call: TRBD1; clone_size: -; j_call: TRBJ1-5; v_call: TRBV7-8; cdr3_aa: CASSLIGTGNQPQHF; cdr3_nt: TGTGCCAGCAGCTTGATTGGGACAGGGAATCAGCCCCAGCATTTT
d_call: -; clone_size: -; j_call: TRBJ1-2; v_call: TRBV3-1/TRBV3-2; cdr3_aa: CASSQAIRGSYGYTF; cdr3_nt: TGTGCCAGCAGCCAAGCAATCAGGGGCAGCTATGGCTACACCTTC
d_call: -; clone_size: -; j_call: TRBJ1-2; v_call: TRBV6-2/TRBV6-3; cdr3_aa: CASSYSIQGVGGYTF; cdr3_nt: TGTGCCAGCAGTTACTCGATTCAGGGAGTAGGTGGCTACACCTTC
d_call: TRBD2; clone_size: -; j_call: TRBJ2-3; v_call: TRBV28; cdr3_aa: CASSLPITSGYVHTQYF; cdr3_nt: TGTGCCAGCAGTCTCCCGATAACTAGCGGCTACGTTCATACGCAGTATTTT
d_call: -; clone_size: -; j_call: TRBJ1-2; v_call: TRBV4-3; cdr3_aa: CASSQEGGARYGYTF; cdr3_nt: TGCGCCAGCAGCCAAGAAGGCGGGGCTCGGTATGGCTACACCTTC
d_call: -; clone_size: once; j_call: TRBJ1-4; v_call: TRBV7-9; cdr3_aa: CASSLVRPATNEKLFF; cdr3_nt: TGTGCCAGCAGCTTAGTTCGACCAGCAACTAATGAAAAACTGTTTTTT
d_call: -; clone_size: -; j_call: TRBJ2-3; v_call: TRBV6-5; cdr3_aa: CASCPTPAGTDTQYF; cdr3_nt: TGTGCCAGCTGCCCAACCCCTGCCGGCACAGATACGCAGTATTTT
d_call: -; clone_size: -; j_call: TRBJ1-2; v_call: TRBV14; cdr3_aa: CASSQDPRVTGYTF; cdr3_nt: TGTGCCAGCAGCCAAGATCCGAGGGTAACGGGCTACACCTTC
d_call: -; clone_size: -; j_call: TRBJ1-5; v_call: TRBV10-3; cdr3_aa: CAISDLAGQPQHF; cdr3_nt: TGTGCCATCAGTGACCTAGCAGGTCAGCCCCAGCATTTT
d_call: -; clone_size: -; j_call: TRBJ1-5; v_call: TRBV5-1; cdr3_aa: CASSSSGLGNQPQHF; cdr3_nt: TGCGCCAGCAGCTCCTCGGGCCTGGGGAATCAGCCCCAGCATTTT
d_call: -; clone_size: -; j_call: TRBJ2-2; v_call: TRBV7-2; cdr3_aa: CASSEQYNTGELFF; cdr3_nt: TGTGCCAGCAGCGAACAGTATAACACCGGGGAGCTGTTTTTT
d_call: -; clone_size: -; j_call: TRBJ1-5; v_call: TRBV6-4; cdr3_aa: CAREVPGTGDLYSNQPQHF; cdr3_nt: TGTGCCAGAGAGGTCCCCGGGACCGGGGACCTCTATAGCAATCAGCCCCAGCATTTT
d_call: TRBD1; clone_size: -; j_call: TRBJ2-1; v_call: TRBV3-1/TRBV3-2; cdr3_aa: CASSLGTGNEQFF; cdr3_nt: TGTGCCAGCAGCCTCGGGACAGGGAATGAGCAGTTCTTC
d_call: TRBD2; clone_size: -; j_call: TRBJ2-3; v_call: TRBV19; cdr3_aa: CASSIAGGGTDTQYF; cdr3_nt: TGTGCCAGTAGTATAGCGGGGGGAGGCACAGATACGCAGTATTTT
d_call: -; clone_size: -; j_call: TRBJ2-2; v_call: TRBV9; cdr3_aa: CASSVEVGVSTGELFF; cdr3_nt: TGTGCCAGCAGCGTAGAGGTGGGGGTGAGCACCGGGGAGCTGTTTTTT
d_call: -; clone_size: -; j_call: TRBJ1-1; v_call: TRBV7-8; cdr3_aa: CASSLGPGPNTEAFF; cdr3_nt: TGTGCCAGCAGCTTAGGTCCAGGCCCGAACACTGAAGCTTTCTTT
d_call: TRBD1; clone_size: -; j_call: TRBJ1-4; v_call: TRBV28; cdr3_aa: CASSQLDRGDEKLFF; cdr3_nt: TGTGCCAGCAGCCAACTAGACAGGGGGGATGAAAAACTGTTTTTT
d_call: TRBD1; clone_size: -; j_call: TRBJ2-4; v_call: TRBV7-2; cdr3_aa: CASSKMGQAKNIQYF; cdr3_nt: TGTGCCAGCAGCAAAATGGGACAGGCCAAAAACATTCAGTACTTC
d_call: -; clone_size: -; j_call: TRBJ2-7; v_call: TRBV7-2; cdr3_aa: CATSRLTHPSYEQYF; cdr3_nt: TGTGCCACCTCGCGGCTTACCCATCCGAGCTACGAGCAGTACTTC
d_call: -; clone_size: -; j_call: TRBJ2-7; v_call: TRBV7-2; cdr3_aa: CASSLEDSNYEQYF; cdr3_nt: TGTGCCAGCAGCTTAGAAGACAGCAACTACGAGCAGTACTTC
d_call: -; clone_size: -; j_call: TRBJ2-3; v_call: TRBV4-3; cdr3_aa: CASSQGEGAPPDTQYF; cdr3_nt: TGCGCCAGCAGCCAAGGGGAGGGGGCCCCCCCAGATACGCAGTATTTT
d_call: -; clone_size: once; j_call: TRBJ1-5; v_call: TRBV7-2; cdr3_aa: CASSLSGSSNQPQHF; cdr3_nt: TGTGCCAGCAGCTTATCGGGAAGTAGCAATCAGCCCCAGCATTTT
d_call: TRBD2; clone_size: -; j_call: TRBJ2-3; v_call: TRBV5-1; cdr3_aa: CASSLKRLAGPSTDTQYF; cdr3_nt: TGCGCCAGCAGCTTGAAACGACTAGCGGGACCCTCCACAGATACGCAGTATTTT
d_call: -; clone_size: once; j_call: TRBJ1-1; v_call: TRBV2; cdr3_aa: CASSRRGAFF; cdr3_nt: TGTGCCAGCAGCCGACGGGGAGCTTTCTTT
d_call: -; clone_size: -; j_call: TRBJ1-2; v_call: TRBV13; cdr3_aa: CASSAARGAGGYTF; cdr3_nt: TGTGCCAGCAGCGCCGCCCGGGGGGCCGGCGGCTACACCTTC
d_call: -; clone_size: -; j_call: TRBJ2-7; v_call: TRBV18; cdr3_aa: CASSQGVSFYEQYF; cdr3_nt: TGTGCCAGCTCACAGGGAGTATCCTTCTACGAGCAGTACTTC
d_call: -; clone_size: -; j_call: TRBJ2-5; v_call: TRBV11-2; cdr3_aa: CASSLMAGALPRETQYF; cdr3_nt: TGTGCCAGCAGCCTTATGGCGGGGGCCCTGCCCAGAGAGACCCAGTACTTC
d_call: -; clone_size: -; j_call: TRBJ1-2; v_call: TRBV14; cdr3_aa: CASSLTENYGYTF; cdr3_nt: TGTGCCAGCAGCCTGACAGAGAACTATGGCTACACCTTC
d_call: -; clone_size: -; j_call: TRBJ1-1; v_call: TRBV15; cdr3_aa: CATSRDPGRGTEAFF; cdr3_nt: TGTGCCACCAGCAGAGATCCAGGGAGGGGGACTGAAGCTTTCTTT
d_call: -; clone_size: -; j_call: TRBJ1-5; v_call: TRBV6-5; cdr3_aa: CASSYGGSQPQHF; cdr3_nt: TGTGCCAGCAGTTACGGAGGGAGTCAGCCCCAGCATTTT
d_call: -; clone_size: -; j_call: TRBJ1-2; v_call: TRBV7-2; cdr3_aa: CASSVLRANNYGYTF; cdr3_nt: TGTGCCAGCAGCGTCCTCAGGGCGAATAACTATGGCTACACCTTC
d_call: -; clone_size: -; j_call: TRBJ2-6; v_call: TRBV7-3; cdr3_aa: CASSTDSGVGANVLTF; cdr3_nt: TGTGCCAGCAGCACCGACTCAGGGGTCGGGGCCAACGTCCTGACTTTC
d_call: TRBD1; clone_size: few; j_call: TRBJ1-1; v_call: TRBV6-4; cdr3_aa: CASSPGQGGGEAFF; cdr3_nt: TGTGCCAGCAGCCCGGGACAGGGAGGAGGTGAAGCTTTCTTT
d_call: -; clone_size: -; j_call: TRBJ2-7; v_call: TRBV3-1/TRBV3-2; cdr3_aa: CASSQDLWGEQYF; cdr3_nt: TGTGCCAGCAGCCAAGATCTTTGGGGAGAGCAGTACTTC
d_call: TRBD2; clone_size: -; j_call: TRBJ2-7; v_call: TRBV7-7; cdr3_aa: CASSPAGGSSYEQYF; cdr3_nt: TGTGCCAGCAGCCCCGCGGGCGGGAGTTCCTACGAGCAGTACTTC
d_call: TRBD2; clone_size: -; j_call: TRBJ2-1; v_call: TRBV28; cdr3_aa: CASSRGLAGVNEQFF; cdr3_nt: TGTGCCAGCAGCCGGGGACTAGCGGGAGTCAATGAGCAGTTCTTC
d_call: -; clone_size: -; j_call: TRBJ1-5; v_call: TRBV7-2; cdr3_aa: CASSLGGLRGPQHF; cdr3_nt: TGTGCCAGCAGCTTAGGTGGGTTGAGGGGGCCCCAGCATTTT
d_call: -; clone_size: -; j_call: TRBJ1-2; v_call: TRBV12-5; cdr3_aa: CASGSLAELGLGYTF; cdr3_nt: TGTGCTAGTGGTTCGCTGGCGGAGTTAGGGCTTGGCTACACCTTC
d_call: -; clone_size: -; j_call: TRBJ1-2; v_call: TRBV19; cdr3_aa: CASTPLGREANYGYTF; cdr3_nt: TGTGCCAGTACCCCTCTTGGGAGAGAAGCTAACTATGGCTACACCTTC